This note documents a single T cell receptor beta chain sequence. In its sample, this clonotype was seen a few times. Its antigen is unknown. No base quality information exists; no much larger clone differs at one position. Preparation of the library involved 5' RACE. TCRdb records Illumina HiSeq 2500 as the sequencer. The second PCR ran for roughly 6 to 11 cycles and used a J-beta primer mix along with a sample-barcoded 5' primer. Each TCR beta cDNA molecule received a unique molecular identifier from a template-switch 5' adaptor carrying 12 random nucleotides. Each sample yielded at least 2.5 million CDR3-containing paired-end reads. First-strand cDNA was synthesized from all RNA with the Mint cDNA synthesis kit, primed by a TRBC-specific oligonucleotide. After uracil-DNA glycosylase treatment, a first 18-cycle PCR used universal primers M1SS and BC2_uni_R on all cDNA. The published analysis was carried out like this. Each sample was normalized by randomly selecting 1 million high-quality reads, each carrying a distinct molecular identifier. Instead of being binned into consensus sequences, reads with shared molecular identifiers were discarded. MiTCR, set to a Q25 quality threshold and the strictest error-elimination algorithm, was used for CDR3 identification, clonotype clustering and error correction. A nonparametric unseen species model with Euler transformation was used to estimate a lower bound on total TCR beta diversity. Clones were called with MiXCR by TCRdb after fastp trimmed the public reads at Q25, and only in-frame beta chains were retained. Entries are consolidated by CDR3 protein sequence, retaining the most common genes and DNA. TCRdb's processing, not the study's, gives the V and J calls here. Within this sample are 650,000 to 1,000,000 distinct CDR3 sequences, with 35% to 40% of them counted one time only. Approximately 12% of the sample is taken by the ten largest.

The source of the sample is a study of blood T cells in healthy people across ages (dated by TCRdb to the mid-2010s). Broadly, across the study: Template switching captured roughly one uniquely barcoded TCR beta cDNA molecule per two T cells in model experiments. The study measured age-related changes in TCR beta repertoire diversity using deep sequencing normalized with unique cDNA molecular identifiers. Four age groups were formed from the donors: young (average 16 years), middle-aged (around 37), aged (around 62) and long-lived (82). To avoid experimental bias, donors of different ages were spread randomly across the sequencing lanes. The study analyzed two additional independent replicas of 1 million unique cDNA reads from the same blood draw for two donors, one aged 18 to 30 and one aged 80 or older.

The research as a whole found: Observed TCR beta diversity per million T cells fell roughly linearly with age, and a significant reduction was already apparent by age roughly 41. Because donor CMV infection status was unknown, age-related changes in expanded clonotypes were potentially confounded. Estimates of total diversity based on one million sequenced T cells were considered lower bounds and underestimates. Conclusive comparison of naive and antigen-experienced compartments was prevented by the profiling of bulk unsorted PBMCs. Compared with the aged group, the long-lived group had more naive CD4+ T cells, fewer expanded clones and increased TCR diversity, suggesting age selection. There was a strong correlation between observed TCR beta diversity and the percentage of naive T cells measured by flow cytometry.

Systemically healthy Caucasian individuals from Russia, roughly 40 in total and aged 6 to 90 years, were included as donors. Each donor gave about 10 milliliters of peripheral blood, drawn into EDTA-treated Vacutainer tubes. Ficoll-Paque density-gradient centrifugation was used to isolate PBMCs, with at least 7 million obtained per sample. Total RNA was extracted from PBMCs with Trizol reagent, with at least 6 micrograms obtained per sample. For every donor, flow cytometry on a PBMC aliquot measured the percentage of naive CD45RAhigh/CD27high T cells. Sample: blood. This receptor was identified in a man in his late teens or twenties in good health.

The DNA is as follows: TGTGCCAGCACTGAGGGTAGTCCAGATACGCAGTATTTT. Its translation is CASTEGSPDTQYF. The chain is made from TRBV7-9 and TRBJ2-3; tentative D gene TRBD2, with 5 bases matching. V is pared back by 7 bases and J by 4 bases, with 12 bases lying between the germline termini. The germline V gene (reference sequence) gives CDR1 as SEHNR and CDR2 as FQNEAQ. The CDR3 spans 13 residues, from the cysteine through the phenylalanine. Just the 39-base CDR3 DNA is kept, in frame starting at base 1.